This T cell receptor beta chain came from a study of cytomegalovirus exposure and HLA in healthy donors. The study, taken as a whole, reports: Among TCR sequences, most were rare, though some public TCRs appeared in many donors.

Amplification used 60 Vbeta primers and 13 Jbeta primers. Libraries were prepared by immunoSEQ multiplex PCR; TCRdb keeps only in-frame clonotypes and omits some of them. The sample records about 190,000 clones, approximately 87% being singletons. The CDR3 extends over 15 amino acids. V shed 4 bases and J shed 6 bases, with 17 bases lying between them. Germline assignment: CDR1 SGDLS and CDR2 YYNGEE. As concerns this clone: Its antigen is unknown.

This clonotype originated in a man aged 30-40 years in good health and CMV-seronegative. Sequencing used PBMCs. This chain connects TRBV9 to TRBJ2-1; a possible D gene is TRBD1 (7 bases). CDR3 region: CASSQGGGRLNEQFF. The DNA for the CDR3 is TGTGCCAGCAGCCAGGGGGGAGGACGACTCAATGAGCAGTTCTTC.